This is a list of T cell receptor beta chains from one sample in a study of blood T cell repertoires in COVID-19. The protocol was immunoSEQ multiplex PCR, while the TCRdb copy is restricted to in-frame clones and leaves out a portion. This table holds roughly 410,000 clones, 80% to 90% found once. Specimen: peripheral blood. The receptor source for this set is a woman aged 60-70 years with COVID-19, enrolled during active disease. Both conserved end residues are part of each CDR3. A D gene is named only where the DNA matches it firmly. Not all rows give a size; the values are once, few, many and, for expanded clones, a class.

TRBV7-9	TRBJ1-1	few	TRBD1	TGTGCCAGCAGCGGTTGGACAGGGGGTTTCACTGAAGCTTTCTTT	CASSGWTGGFTEAFF
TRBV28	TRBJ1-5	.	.	TGTGCCAGCAGTTTATTCGGGGGGGCCCAGCATTTT	CASSLFGGAQHF
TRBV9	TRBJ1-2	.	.	TGTGCCAGCAGCGTAGTATCCGGGGTTGGCTACACCTTC	CASSVVSGVGYTF
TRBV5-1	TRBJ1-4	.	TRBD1	TGCGCCAGCAGCTTGGGACAGGGGGCGCTGGGTAATGAAAAACTGTTTTTT	CASSLGQGALGNEKLFF
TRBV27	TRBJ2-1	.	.	TGTGCCAGCACTCTCAGCGGGCCCTCGGGTAATGAGCAGTTCTTC	CASTLSGPSGNEQFF
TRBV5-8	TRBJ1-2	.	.	TGTGCCAGCAGGTCTGGACAGTCCTACACCTTC	CASRSGQSYTF
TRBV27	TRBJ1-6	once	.	TGTGCCAGCAGTTTAAGGAGCTATAATTCACCCCTCCACTTT	CASSLRSYNSPLHF
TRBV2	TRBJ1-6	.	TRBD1	TGTGCCAGCAGTCGACAATCGACAGGGGGACATTCACCCCTCCACTTT	CASSRQSTGGHSPLHF
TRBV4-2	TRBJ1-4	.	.	TGTGCCAGCACCCTGGGGGGGGAGGATGAAAAACTGTTTTTT	CASTLGGEDEKLFF
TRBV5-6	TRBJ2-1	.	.	TGTGCCAGCAGCCGGGTCGGAGGGCCCTACAATGAGCAGTTCTTC	CASSRVGGPYNEQFF
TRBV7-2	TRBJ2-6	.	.	TGTGCCAGCAAGAAGAGCTCTGGGGCCAACGTCCTGACTTTC	CASKKSSGANVLTF
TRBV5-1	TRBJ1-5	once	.	TGCGCCAGCAGCTTGGACGGGGTTCTGGGTCAGCCCCAGCATTTT	CASSLDGVLGQPQHF
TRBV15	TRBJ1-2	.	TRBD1	TGTGCCACCAGCAGAGGGGCCGGGACAGGGGGCTATGGCTACACCTTC	CATSRGAGTGGYGYTF
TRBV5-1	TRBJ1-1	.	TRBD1	TGCGCCAGCAGCTTGGATGACAGGGTTGGCACTGAAGCTTTCTTT	CASSLDDRVGTEAFF
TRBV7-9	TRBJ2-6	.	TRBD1	TGTGCCACTGCCGGGACAGGGGCTGGGGCCAACGTCCTGACTTTC	CATAGTGAGANVLTF
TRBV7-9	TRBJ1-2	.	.	TGTGCCAGCAGCTTAGGCGGGGCCAGGGTTGGCTACACCTTC	CASSLGGARVGYTF
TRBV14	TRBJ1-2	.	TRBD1	TGTGCCAGCAGCCACTTGGGACAGGGGACAGAGGGCTACACCTTC	CASSHLGQGTEGYTF
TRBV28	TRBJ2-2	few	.	TGTGCCAGCAGAAAACAGGGATGGGGGATCGAACGGGAGCTGTTTTTT	CASRKQGWGIERELFF
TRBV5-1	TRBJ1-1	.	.	TGCGCCAGCAGCAGATCCAGGGTTAACACTGAAGCTTTCTTT	CASSRSRVNTEAFF
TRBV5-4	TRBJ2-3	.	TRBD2	TGTGCCAGCAGCTTGGCCTGGACTAGAAGCACAGATACGCAGTATTTT	CASSLAWTRSTDTQYF
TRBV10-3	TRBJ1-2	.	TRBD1	TGTGCCATCAGTGAGACAGGGGGAAACTATGGCTACACCTTC	CAISETGGNYGYTF
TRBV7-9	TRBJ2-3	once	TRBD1	TGTGCCAGCAGGTGGGACAGGGGAGCGGATACGCAGTATTTT	CASRWDRGADTQYF
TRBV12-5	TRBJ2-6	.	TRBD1	TGTGCTAGTGGTCCCAGAGCCGGGACAGGGGAAAACTTCGTCCTGACTTTC	CASGPRAGTGENFVLTF
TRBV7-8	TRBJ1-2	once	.	TGTGCCAGCAGCTTAAATGGCATTAACTATGGCTACACCTTC	CASSLNGINYGYTF
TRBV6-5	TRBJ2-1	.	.	TGTGCCAGCAGTTACTCGCGGAGGGGGGGTACCAATGAGCAGTTCTTC	CASSYSRRGGTNEQFF
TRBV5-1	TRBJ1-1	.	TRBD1	TGCGCCAGCAGCGGGGAAACAGGGGACGGCGTGGCTTTCTTT	CASSGETGDGVAFF
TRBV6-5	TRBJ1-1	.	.	TGTGCCACCCCCCCCGACGGGGGAGCTTGGACTGAAGCTTTCTTT	CATPPDGGAWTEAFF
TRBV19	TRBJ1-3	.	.	TGTGCCAGTAGTCCGGAGGGTCCGGGGGACACCATATATTTT	CASSPEGPGDTIYF
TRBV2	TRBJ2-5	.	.	TGTGCCAGCAGTGAAGAGCTGTACCAAGAGACCCAGTACTTC	CASSEELYQETQYF
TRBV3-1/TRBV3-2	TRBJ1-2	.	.	TGTGCCAGCAGCCAACGGGGGGCGGGATTGGACTACACCTTC	CASSQRGAGLDYTF
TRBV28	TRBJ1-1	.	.	TGTGCCAGCAGTTTGGGGCTATCGAACACTGAAGCTTTCTTT	CASSLGLSNTEAFF
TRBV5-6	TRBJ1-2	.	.	TGTGCCAGCAGCTTGACAGGTTCTAACTATGGCTACACCTTC	CASSLTGSNYGYTF
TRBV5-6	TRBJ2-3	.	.	TGTGCCAGCAGCTTGAGCGGGTCATTCAGGGATACGCAGTATTTT	CASSLSGSFRDTQYF
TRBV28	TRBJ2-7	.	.	TGTGCCAGCAGACCCTGGACAGATAGCTCCTACGAGCAGTACTTC	CASRPWTDSSYEQYF
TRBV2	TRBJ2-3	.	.	TGTGCCAGCAGCTCCCTGGGGGCTAGCTGGGGCACAGATACGCAGTATTTT	CASSSLGASWGTDTQYF
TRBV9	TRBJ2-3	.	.	TGTGCCAGCAGCCCTCACAGGGTAGATACGCAGTATTTT	CASSPHRVDTQYF
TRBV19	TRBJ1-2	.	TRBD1	TGTGCCAGTAGTACGACAGGGGGCGGCCCGTTCTATGGCTACACCTTC	CASSTTGGGPFYGYTF
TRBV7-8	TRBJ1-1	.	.	TGTGCCAGCAGCAGTCCCAAGAGGGGGGGAGGGATGAACACTGAAGCTTTCTTT	CASSSPKRGGGMNTEAFF
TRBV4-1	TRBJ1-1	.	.	TGCGCCAGCAGCCCAGGGTTCACTGAAGCTTTCTTT	CASSPGFTEAFF
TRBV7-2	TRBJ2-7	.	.	TGTGCCAGCAGCTTAGTTGCCACTAGAGCAGGCGGCTCCTACGAGCAGTACTTC	CASSLVATRAGGSYEQYF
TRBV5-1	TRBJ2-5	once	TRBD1	TGCGCCAGCAGCCTGTTACATGGACCAACAGGGGGCCAAGAGACCCAGTACTTC	CASSLLHGPTGGQETQYF